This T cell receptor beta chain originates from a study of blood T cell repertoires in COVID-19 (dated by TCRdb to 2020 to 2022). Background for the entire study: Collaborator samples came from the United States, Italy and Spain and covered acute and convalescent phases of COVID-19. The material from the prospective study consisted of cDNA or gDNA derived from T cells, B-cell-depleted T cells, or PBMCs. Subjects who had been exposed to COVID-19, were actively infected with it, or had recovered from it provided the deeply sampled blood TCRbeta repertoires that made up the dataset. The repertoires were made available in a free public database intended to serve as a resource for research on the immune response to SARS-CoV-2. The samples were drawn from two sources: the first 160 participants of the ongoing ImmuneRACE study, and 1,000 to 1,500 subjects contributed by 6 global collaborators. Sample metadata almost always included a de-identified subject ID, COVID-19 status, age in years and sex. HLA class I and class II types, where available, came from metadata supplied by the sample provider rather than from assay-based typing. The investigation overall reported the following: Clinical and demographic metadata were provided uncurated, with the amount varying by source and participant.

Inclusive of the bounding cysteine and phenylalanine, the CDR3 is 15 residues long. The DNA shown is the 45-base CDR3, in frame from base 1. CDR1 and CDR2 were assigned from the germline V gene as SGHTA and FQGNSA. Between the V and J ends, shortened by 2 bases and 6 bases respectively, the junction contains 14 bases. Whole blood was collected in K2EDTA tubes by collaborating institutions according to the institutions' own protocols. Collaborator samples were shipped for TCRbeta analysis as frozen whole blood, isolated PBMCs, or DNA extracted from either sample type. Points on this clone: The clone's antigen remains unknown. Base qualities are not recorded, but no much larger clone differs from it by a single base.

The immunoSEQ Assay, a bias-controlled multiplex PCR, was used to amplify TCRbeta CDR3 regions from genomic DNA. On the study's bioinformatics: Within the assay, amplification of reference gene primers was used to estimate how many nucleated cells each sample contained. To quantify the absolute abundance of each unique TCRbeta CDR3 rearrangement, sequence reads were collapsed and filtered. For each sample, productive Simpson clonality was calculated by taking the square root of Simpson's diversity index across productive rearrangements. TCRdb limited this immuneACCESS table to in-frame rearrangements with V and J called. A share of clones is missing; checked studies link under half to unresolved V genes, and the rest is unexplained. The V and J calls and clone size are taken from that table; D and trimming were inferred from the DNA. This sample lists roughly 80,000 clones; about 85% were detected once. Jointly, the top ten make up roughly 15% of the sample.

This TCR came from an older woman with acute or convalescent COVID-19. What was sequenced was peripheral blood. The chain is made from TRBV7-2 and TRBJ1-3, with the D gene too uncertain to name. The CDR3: CASSLWGDLKNTIYF. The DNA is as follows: TGTGCCAGCAGCTTATGGGGAGACTTAAAAAACACCATATATTTT.